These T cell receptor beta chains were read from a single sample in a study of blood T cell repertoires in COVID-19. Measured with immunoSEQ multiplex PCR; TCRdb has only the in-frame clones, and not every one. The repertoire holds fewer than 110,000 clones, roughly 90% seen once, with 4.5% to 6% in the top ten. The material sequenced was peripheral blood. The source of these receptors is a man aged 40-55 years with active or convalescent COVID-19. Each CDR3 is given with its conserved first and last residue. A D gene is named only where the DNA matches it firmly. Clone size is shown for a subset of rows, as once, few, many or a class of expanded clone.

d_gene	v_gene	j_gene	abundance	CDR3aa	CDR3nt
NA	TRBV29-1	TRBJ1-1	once	CSVDGGGGNTEAFF	TGCAGCGTTGATGGGGGAGGGGGGAACACTGAAGCTTTCTTT
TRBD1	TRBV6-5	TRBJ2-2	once	CASRDRGRELFF	TGTGCCAGCAGAGACAGGGGTCGGGAGCTGTTTTTT
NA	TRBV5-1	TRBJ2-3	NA	CASSSQRTSSTDTQYF	TGCGCCAGCAGCTCCCAAAGGACTTCTAGCACAGATACGCAGTATTTT
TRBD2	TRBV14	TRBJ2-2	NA	CASSQIEREGADGELFF	TGTGCCAGCAGCCAAATCGAGCGGGAGGGCGCGGACGGGGAGCTGTTTTTT
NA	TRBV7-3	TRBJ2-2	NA	CASSPTGRTGELFF	TGTGCCAGCAGCCCGACGGGGAGAACCGGGGAGCTGTTTTTT
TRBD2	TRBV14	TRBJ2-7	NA	CASSQRLGLADPRTYEQYF	TGTGCCAGCAGCCAACGACTCGGACTAGCGGATCCGAGAACCTACGAGCAGTACTTC
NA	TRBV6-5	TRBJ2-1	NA	CASTYSRERGNEQFF	TGTGCCAGCACCTACTCGCGGGAACGGGGTAATGAGCAGTTCTTC
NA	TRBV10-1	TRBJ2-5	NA	CASSDRDSQETQYF	TGCGCCAGCAGTGACCGTGACAGCCAGGAGACCCAGTACTTC
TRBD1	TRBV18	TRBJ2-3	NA	CASSPAPTTGDADTQYF	TGTGCCAGCTCACCAGCCCCCACCACAGGGGATGCAGATACGCAGTATTTT
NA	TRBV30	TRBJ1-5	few	CAWSGVEGQPQHF	TGTGCCTGGAGTGGAGTGGAGGGTCAGCCCCAGCATTTT
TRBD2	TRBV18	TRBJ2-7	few	CASSPIAGRYEQYF	TGTGCCAGCTCACCAATAGCGGGTAGATACGAGCAGTACTTC
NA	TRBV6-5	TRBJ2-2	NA	CASSFSSAGELFF	TGTGCCAGCAGTTTTTCGAGCGCCGGGGAGCTGTTTTTT
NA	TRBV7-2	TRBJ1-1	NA	CASSLVAGGEAFF	TGTGCCAGCAGCTTAGTTGCGGGGGGTGAAGCTTTCTTT
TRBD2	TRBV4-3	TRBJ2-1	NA	CASSKFHTGTSGSPGSYNEQFF	TGCGCCAGCAGCAAATTCCATACTGGGACTAGCGGGTCTCCGGGCTCCTACAATGAGCAGTTCTTC
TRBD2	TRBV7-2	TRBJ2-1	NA	CASSPRTSGSRYEQFF	TGTGCCAGCAGCCCCAGGACTAGCGGGAGTAGGTATGAGCAGTTCTTC
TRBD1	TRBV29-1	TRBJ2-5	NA	CSVNGQGSETQYF	TGCAGCGTCAATGGACAGGGCTCTGAGACCCAGTACTTC
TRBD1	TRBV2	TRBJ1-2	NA	CASSRTGTANYGYTF	TGTGCCAGCAGCCGGACAGGAACAGCTAACTATGGCTACACCTTC
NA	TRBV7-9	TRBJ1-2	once	CASSLGQVYGYTF	TGTGCCAGCAGCTTAGGTCAGGTCTATGGCTACACCTTC
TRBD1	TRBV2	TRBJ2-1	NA	CASSSGTGDNEQFF	TGTGCCAGCAGTTCTGGGACAGGGGACAATGAGCAGTTCTTC
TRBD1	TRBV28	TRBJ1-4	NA	CASSFTGELFF	TGTGCCAGCAGCTTCACAGGGGAACTGTTTTTT
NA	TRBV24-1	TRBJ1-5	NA	CATSSGGHSNQPQHF	TGTGCCACCAGTTCCGGGGGTCATAGCAATCAGCCCCAGCATTTT
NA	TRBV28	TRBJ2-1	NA	CASSSTATSYNEQFF	TGTGCCAGCAGTTCGACAGCAACCTCCTACAATGAGCAGTTCTTC
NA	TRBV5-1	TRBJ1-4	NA	CASSLAPQRLVSEKLFF	TGCGCCAGCAGCTTGGCACCCCAGAGGTTGGTGAGTGAAAAACTGTTTTTT
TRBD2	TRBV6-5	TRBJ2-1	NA	CASSSGLAGERNEQFF	TGTGCCAGCAGTTCCGGACTAGCGGGGGAAAGGAATGAGCAGTTCTTC
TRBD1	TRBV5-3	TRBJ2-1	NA	CARSLFPFRDRDSNEQFF	TGTGCCAGAAGCCTGTTCCCGTTCCGGGACAGGGACTCCAATGAGCAGTTCTTC
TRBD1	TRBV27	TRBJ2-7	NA	CASSLSLDRGQRYF	TGTGCCAGCAGTTTATCCCTGGACAGGGGCCAACGGTACTTC
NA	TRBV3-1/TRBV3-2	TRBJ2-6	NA	CASSQDHSGANVLTF	TGTGCCAGCAGCCAAGATCACTCTGGGGCCAACGTCCTGACTTTC
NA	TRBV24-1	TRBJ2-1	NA	CATSYSRYNEQFF	TGTGCCACCAGTTATTCGCGGTACAATGAGCAGTTCTTC
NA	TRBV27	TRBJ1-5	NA	CASSLMGRASNQPQHF	TGTGCCAGCAGTTTGATGGGCAGGGCCAGCAATCAGCCCCAGCATTTT
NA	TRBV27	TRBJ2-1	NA	CASSFGGIIYNEQFF	TGTGCCAGCAGTTTCGGCGGGATAATCTACAATGAGCAGTTCTTC
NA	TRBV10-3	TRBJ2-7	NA	CAIRGLEDRPGEQYF	TGTGCCATCCGCGGTTTGGAGGACAGACCCGGCGAGCAGTACTTC
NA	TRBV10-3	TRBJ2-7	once	CARSMGEAGEQYF	TGTGCCCGATCGATGGGGGAGGCTGGCGAGCAGTACTTC
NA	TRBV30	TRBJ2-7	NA	CAWSKVRGEQYF	TGTGCCTGGAGTAAGGTGAGAGGGGAGCAGTACTTC
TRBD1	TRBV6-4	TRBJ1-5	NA	CASSDTDRGGQPQHF	TGTGCCAGCAGTGACACGGACAGGGGAGGTCAGCCCCAGCATTTT
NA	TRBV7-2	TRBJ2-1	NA	CASSLVMLEGNEQFF	TGTGCCAGCAGCTTAGTTATGCTGGAGGGCAATGAGCAGTTCTTC
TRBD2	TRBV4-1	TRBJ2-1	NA	CASSQGPGLAGLDEQFF	TGCGCCAGCAGCCAAGGTCCGGGCCTAGCGGGACTCGATGAGCAGTTCTTC
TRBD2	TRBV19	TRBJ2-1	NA	CASSGTSGSAYNEQFF	TGTGCCAGTAGCGGAACTAGCGGGAGTGCCTACAATGAGCAGTTCTTC
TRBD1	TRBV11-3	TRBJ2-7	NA	CASPDRANEQYF	TGTGCCAGCCCGGACAGGGCCAACGAGCAGTACTTC
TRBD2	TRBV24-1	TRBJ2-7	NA	CATSDSGSSYEQYF	TGTGCCACCAGTGATAGCGGGAGCTCCTACGAGCAGTACTTC
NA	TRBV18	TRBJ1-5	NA	CASSPEGGGGQPQHF	TGTGCCAGCTCACCAGAGGGGGGCGGGGGCCAGCCCCAGCATTTT
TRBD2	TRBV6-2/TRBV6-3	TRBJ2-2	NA	CASSPTSGNLLFF	TGTGCCAGCAGCCCGACTAGCGGGAACCTGCTGTTTTTT
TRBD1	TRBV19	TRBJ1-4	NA	CASRRQGALFF	TGTGCCAGTAGGCGACAGGGAGCACTGTTTTTT
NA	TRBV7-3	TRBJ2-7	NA	CASSLMAGREQYF	TGTGCCAGCAGCTTAATGGCAGGGAGGGAGCAGTACTTC
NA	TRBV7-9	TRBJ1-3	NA	CASSSLLSGGGAGNTIYF	TGTGCCAGCAGCTCCCTCCTGAGCGGGGGGGGAGCTGGAAACACCATATATTTT
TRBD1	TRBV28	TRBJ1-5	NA	CASSHRGLNNQPQHF	TGTGCCAGCAGCCACAGGGGGTTAAACAATCAGCCCCAGCATTTT
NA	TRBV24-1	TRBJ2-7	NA	CATSDLTSSEQYF	TGTGCCACCAGTGATTTGACTAGCAGCGAGCAGTACTTC
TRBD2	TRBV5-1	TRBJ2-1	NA	CASSLRLREGYNEQFF	TGCGCCAGCAGCTTGAGATTGCGGGAGGGTTACAATGAGCAGTTCTTC
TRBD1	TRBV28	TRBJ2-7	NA	CASSSWTGSSYEQYF	TGTGCCAGCAGTTCTTGGACAGGAAGCTCCTACGAGCAGTACTTC
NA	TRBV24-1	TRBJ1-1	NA	CATSDSFGGNTEAFF	TGTGCCACCAGTGATTCTTTCGGGGGGAACACTGAAGCTTTCTTT
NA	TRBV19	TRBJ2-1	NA	CASREGLGYNEQFF	TGTGCCAGTAGGGAGGGCCTGGGATACAATGAGCAGTTCTTC